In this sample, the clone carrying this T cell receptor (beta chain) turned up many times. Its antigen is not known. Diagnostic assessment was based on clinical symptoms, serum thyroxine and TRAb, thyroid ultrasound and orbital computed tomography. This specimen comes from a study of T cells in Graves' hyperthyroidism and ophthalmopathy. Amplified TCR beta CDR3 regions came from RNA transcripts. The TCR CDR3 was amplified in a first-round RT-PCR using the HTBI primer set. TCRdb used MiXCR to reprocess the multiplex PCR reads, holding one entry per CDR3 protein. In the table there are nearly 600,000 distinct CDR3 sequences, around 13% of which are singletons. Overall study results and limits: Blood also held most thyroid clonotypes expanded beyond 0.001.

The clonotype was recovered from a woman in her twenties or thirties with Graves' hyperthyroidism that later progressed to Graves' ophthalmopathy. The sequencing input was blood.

DNA for the CDR3: TGCAGTGCTAGTCCGACTAGCGGGGGGCGTCCGCCCCAGTACTTC. This sequence encodes CSASPTSGGRPPQYF. The V call is TRBV20-1, the J call TRBJ2-5; 13 bases fit TRBD2. The CDR3 extends over 15 amino acids. Germline assignment: CDR1 DFQATT and CDR2 SNEGSKA (reference sequence). The V segment lost 3 bases and the J segment 9 bases; nucleotides outside the gene matches: 10.